This is a list of T cell receptor beta chains from one sample in a study of regulatory T cells in long-lasting Graves disease. TCRdb independently ran MiXCR on the multiplex PCR reads; one entry per CDR3 protein. The sample comprises approximately 230,000 distinct CDR3 sequences, around 16% of which are singletons, and around 20% rests with the top ten. Sequencing was performed on peripheral blood mononuclear cells (PBMCs), taken at new diagnosis, from a patient treated with antithyroid drugs. Receptors were obtained from a female donor with Graves disease. The CDR3 runs from the conserved cysteine through the conserved F or W. The D gene is left open where the match is weak. Only some rows state a clone size, as once, few, many or a class for expanded clones.

cdr3_nt cdr3_aa j_call clone_size cdr3_length v_call d_call
TGTGCCAGCAGACCAGCGGGGACAGGGGGGCTTTACTATGGCTACACCTTC CASRPAGTGGLYYGYTF TRBJ1-2 many 17 TRBV7-9 TRBD1
TGTGCCAGCAGCAAACGGGCGGGGGACACTGAAGCTTTCTTT CASSKRAGDTEAFF TRBJ1-1 few 14 TRBV6-1 NA
TGTGCCAGCAGCTTTGGGACTAGCGTTTTAGATACGCAGTATTTT CASSFGTSVLDTQYF TRBJ2-3 NA 15 TRBV11-2 TRBD2
TGTGCCAGCTCACCGTCCAGCCAGGTATACGAGCAGTACTTC CASSPSSQVYEQYF TRBJ2-7 many 14 TRBV18 NA
TGTGCCAGCAGTTTTGGGACTAGCGGGAGAGCCTACAATGAGCAGTTCTTC CASSFGTSGRAYNEQFF TRBJ2-1 NA 17 TRBV12-3/TRBV12-4 TRBD2
TGCAGTGCTAGAGAGACCCCGCAAGAGACCCAGTACTTC CSARETPQETQYF TRBJ2-5 many 13 TRBV20-1 NA
TGTGCCACAGACAGGGGGGACTCCTACAATGAGCAGTCCTTC CATDRGDSYNEQSF TRBJ2-1 NA 14 TRBV15 TRBD1
TGTGCCAGCAGTTTCCAGGGGTCTCGTCAGCCCCAGCATTTT CASSFQGSRQPQHF TRBJ1-5 NA 14 TRBV27 NA
TGCAGTGCTAGACTAGCGGGAACCATCCGCACAGATACGCAGTATTTT CSARLAGTIRTDTQYF TRBJ2-3 many 16 TRBV20-1 TRBD2
TGTGCCAGCAGTGAACAGGGGGGAAGCAATCAGCCCCAGCATTTT CASSEQGGSNQPQHF TRBJ1-5 NA 15 TRBV6-4 TRBD1
TGTGCCAGCAGCCCTTTGACTAGCGCTTCCTACAATGAGCAGTTCTTC CASSPLTSASYNEQFF TRBJ2-1 many 16 TRBV13 TRBD2
TGTGCCAGCATCAAACACCGAAACACTGAAGCTTTCTTT CASIKHRNTEAFF TRBJ1-1 many 13 TRBV12-3/TRBV12-4 NA
TGTGCCAGCAGCGTATCTTCTAGTTGGGACACAGATACGCAGTATTTT CASSVSSSWDTDTQYF TRBJ2-3 NA 16 TRBV9 NA
TGTGCCAGCAGTTACAGGGGGGCAGGGAAGCACGAGCAGTACTTC CASSYRGAGKHEQYF TRBJ2-7 many 15 TRBV6-9 NA
TGTGCCAGCAGTTACGTCCTCGGTCTAGCGTCGAATGAGCAGTTCTTC CASSYVLGLASNEQFF TRBJ2-1 many 16 TRBV6-2/TRBV6-3 NA
TGTGCCAGCAGCCCCCGGGACAGGCGCACAGATACGCAGTATTTT CASSPRDRRTDTQYF TRBJ2-3 many 15 TRBV7-2 TRBD1
TGTGCCAGCAGCAACGGACAGCCCTCCTACGAGCAGTACTTC CASSNGQPSYEQYF TRBJ2-7 many 14 TRBV6-2/TRBV6-3 NA
TGTGCCAGCAGCCTGAGGGGGGCTACCTACAATGAGCAGTTCTTC CASSLRGATYNEQFF TRBJ2-1 NA 15 TRBV7-2 NA
TGTGCCAGCAGTGACTCATACAGCTCAGATACGCAGTATTTT CASSDSYSSDTQYF TRBJ2-3 few 14 TRBV6-4 NA
TGTGCCAGCCAGGGAACAGAAAACACCATATATTTT CASQGTENTIYF TRBJ1-3 many 12 TRBV3-1 NA
TGTGCCAGCAGCCCCAGGGGGACTAGCGGACGGGACAATGAGCAGTTCTTC CASSPRGTSGRDNEQFF TRBJ2-1 many 17 TRBV6-1 TRBD2
TGTGCCAGCAGCGACACGGGATTTGGAAACACCATATATTTT CASSDTGFGNTIYF TRBJ1-3 many 14 TRBV9 NA